This passage covers 5 T cell receptor beta chains from one sample sequenced in a study of beta chain features in type 1 diabetes. No antigen is known for these receptors. The authors reverse transcribed all of the isolated RNA, so sequencing captured expressed TCRB transcripts. Sequencing used immunoSEQ multiplex PCR; TCRdb keeps in-frame clones, though not all of them. The table records around 310,000 clones, roughly 14% of them present only once. Study-level results: Patients with Type 1 diabetes showed moderately but significantly shorter TCRB CDR3s in all four CD4+ subsets.

Sequencing was performed on naive CD4+ T cells from blood. The receptors shown here come from a woman under 30 with type 1 diabetes.

The chain uses TRBV23-1 and TRBJ1-2; 7 bases map to TRBD1. TRBV23-1 is placed among ORFs of uncertain function. This CDR3 is 12 amino acids long. The J segment lost 3 bases and the V segment lost 6 bases, leaving 1 base of the junction unmatched. CDR3 nucleotide sequence: TGCGCCAGCAGGGACAGGCACTATGGCTACACCTTC. This codes for CASRDRHYGYTF.

This clone was found a few times. The V call is TRBV7-9, the J call TRBJ1-2; D uncertain. CDR3 length: 13 amino acids. CDR1 is SEHNR and CDR2 is FQNEAQ in the germline V gene (reference sequence). Trimming removed 8 bases at V and 2 bases at J, with 12 bases between. The CDR3 reads CASGGRENYGYTF. The CDR3 DNA reads TGTGCCAGCGGCGGGCGAGAGAACTATGGCTACACCTTC.

This clone was picked up a small number of times. This chain links TRBV7-9 with TRBJ2-3, with 9 bases lining up with TRBD1. The CDR3 covers 14 residues. CDR1 SEHNR and CDR2 FQNEAQ come from the germline V gene (reference sequence). V dropped 5 bases and J dropped 6; count of bases not matched to a gene: 6. In DNA form, the CDR3 reads TGTGCCAGCAGCCCGGGACAGGGATCCGATACGCAGTATTTT. This sequence encodes CASSPGQGSDTQYF.

This clone has more than one count but fewer than ten. This chain links TRBV7-9 with TRBJ1-2; no firm D call. Germline-derived CDR1 and CDR2 are SEHNR and FQNEAQ (reference sequence). This CDR3 region has 11 residues. V was trimmed by 4 bases and J by 5 bases, leaving 5 bases between them. CDR3 region: CASSSSYGYTF. The CDR3 region has the DNA TGTGCCAGCAGCTCTTCTTATGGCTACACCTTC.

The chain combines TRBV9 with TRBJ2-1, with 11 bases aligning to TRBD2. The V and J ends lost 3 bases and 5 bases, in that order; junction bases with no gene match: 7. CDR1 and CDR2 from the germline V gene are SGDLS and YYNGEE. The CDR3 is made up of 16 amino acids. CDR3 nucleotide sequence: TGTGCCAGCAGCGCCCCAGGGACTAGCGGAGACAATGAGCAGTTCTTC. Protein: CASSAPGTSGDNEQFF.